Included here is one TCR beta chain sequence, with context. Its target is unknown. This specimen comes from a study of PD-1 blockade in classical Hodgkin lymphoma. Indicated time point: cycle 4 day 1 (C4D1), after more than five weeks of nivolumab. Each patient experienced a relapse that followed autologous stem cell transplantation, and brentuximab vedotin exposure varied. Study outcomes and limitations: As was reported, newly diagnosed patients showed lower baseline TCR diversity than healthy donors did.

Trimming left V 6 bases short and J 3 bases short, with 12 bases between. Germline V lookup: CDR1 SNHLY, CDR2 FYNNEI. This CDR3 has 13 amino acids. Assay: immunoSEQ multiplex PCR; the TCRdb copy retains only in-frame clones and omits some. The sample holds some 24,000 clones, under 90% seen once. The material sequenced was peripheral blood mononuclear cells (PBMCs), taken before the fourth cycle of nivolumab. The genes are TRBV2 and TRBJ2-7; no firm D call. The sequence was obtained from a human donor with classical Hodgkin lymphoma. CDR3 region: CASRGLPNYEQYF. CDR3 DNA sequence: TGTGCCAGCAGAGGCCTCCCAAACTACGAGCAGTACTTC.